This is a list of T cell receptor beta chains from one sample in a study of cytomegalovirus exposure and HLA in healthy donors. Only in-frame clones appear in the TCRdb table, and some are missing; sequencing was by immunoSEQ multiplex PCR. The repertoire holds roughly 220,000 clones, about four fifths seen once, with about 3.1% in the top ten. The sequencing input was PBMCs. These receptors were obtained from a man aged 30-40 years in good health and CMV-seronegative. CDR3s include the opening cysteine and the closing phenylalanine or tryptophan. Fields, in order: V gene, clone size, D gene, J gene, CDR3 protein, CDR3 DNA. A D gene is named only where the DNA matches it firmly. Clone size is not always given. Where it is, it says once, few, many or a class for expanded clones.

TRBV6-1	.	TRBD1	TRBJ2-5	CASSVYRGGVKETQYF	TGTGCCAGCAGTGTCTACAGGGGTGGGGTGAAAGAGACCCAGTACTTC
TRBV5-1	few	TRBD1	TRBJ1-1	CASREYRGNTEAFF	TGCGCCAGCAGAGAATACAGGGGAAACACTGAAGCTTTCTTT
TRBV7-9	once	.	TRBJ2-7	CASSLEARELAYEQYF	TGTGCCAGCAGCTTAGAGGCCCGGGAGTTAGCCTACGAGCAGTACTTC
TRBV28	.	.	TRBJ1-6	CASRTGSYNSPLHF	TGTGCCAGCAGAACAGGGTCCTATAATTCACCCCTCCACTTT
TRBV19	.	.	TRBJ2-2	CASSPRRQLNTGELFF	TGTGCCAGTAGTCCGCGAAGACAGTTGAACACCGGGGAGCTGTTTTTT
TRBV2	.	.	TRBJ1-2	CASSDPSYGYTF	TGTGCCAGCAGTGACCCCAGCTATGGCTACACCTTC
TRBV19	.	.	TRBJ1-2	CASSIRTRDYGYTF	TGTGCCAGTAGTATAAGGACAAGGGACTATGGCTACACCTTC
TRBV9	.	TRBD1	TRBJ2-7	CASSVEGDSPYEQYF	TGTGCCAGCAGCGTAGAGGGGGACAGCCCCTACGAGCAGTACTTC
TRBV9	.	TRBD2	TRBJ2-1	CASSVVLAGGRNEQFF	TGTGCCAGCAGCGTAGTTCTAGCGGGGGGGCGCAATGAGCAGTTCTTC
TRBV7-2	.	.	TRBJ2-7	CASSSMHLGGTATYEQYF	TGTGCCAGCAGCTCAATGCATTTGGGCGGGACAGCCACCTACGAGCAGTACTTC
TRBV4-2	.	.	TRBJ2-3	CASSQGGGGATDTQYF	TGTGCCAGCAGCCAAGGGGGTGGGGGGGCCACAGATACGCAGTATTTT
TRBV27	.	TRBD1	TRBJ2-7	CASSPIGDSYEQYF	TGTGCCAGCAGTCCTATTGGGGACAGCTACGAGCAGTACTTC
TRBV4-1	.	.	TRBJ2-7	CASSQDRGGSPYEQYF	TGCGCCAGCAGCCAAGATCGAGGAGGTTCTCCGTACGAGCAGTACTTC
TRBV27	.	.	TRBJ1-4	CASSLVAGNEKLFF	TGTGCCAGCAGTTTGGTAGCAGGGAATGAAAAACTGTTTTTT
TRBV28	.	.	TRBJ1-6	CASKGHRYNSPLHF	TGTGCCAGCAAGGGGCACCGCTATAATTCACCCCTCCACTTT
TRBV28	.	.	TRBJ2-7	CASSLSIAPYYEQYF	TGTGCCAGCAGTTTGTCAATAGCACCTTACTACGAGCAGTACTTC
TRBV10-2	.	TRBD1	TRBJ2-7	CASSDRWTGDEQYF	TGCGCCAGCAGTGACCGATGGACAGGTGACGAGCAGTACTTC
TRBV9	.	.	TRBJ2-2	CASSAQRVADGELFF	TGTGCCAGCAGCGCTCAGCGAGTGGCGGACGGGGAGCTGTTTTTT
TRBV5-1	once	.	TRBJ2-5	CASSLVRGGRETQYF	TGCGCCAGCAGCCTGGTTCGGGGAGGAAGGGAGACCCAGTACTTC
TRBV6-5	.	TRBD1	TRBJ2-5	CASSYYRGRLETQYF	TGTGCCAGCAGTTACTACAGGGGGCGTTTAGAGACCCAGTACTTC
TRBV6-5	.	.	TRBJ1-1	CASSSHRATEAFF	TGTGCCAGCAGTTCGCACAGGGCCACTGAAGCTTTCTTT
TRBV6-1	.	.	TRBJ1-3	CASTWATSGNTIYF	TGTGCCAGCACGTGGGCCACCTCTGGAAACACCATATATTTT
TRBV5-1	few	.	TRBJ1-6	CASSSGLASSYNSPLHF	TGCGCCAGCAGTTCTGGTCTCGCGAGCTCCTATAATTCACCCCTCCACTTT
TRBV19	.	.	TRBJ2-6	CASRFRAGASVLTF	TGTGCCAGTAGGTTCAGGGCTGGGGCCAGCGTCCTGACTTTC
TRBV5-4	.	TRBD2	TRBJ2-3	CASTPGSGRGTTDTQYF	TGTGCCAGCACCCCGGGGTCAGGGAGGGGCACCACAGATACGCAGTATTTT
TRBV6-5	.	TRBD1	TRBJ1-2	CASSTRDRTNYGYTF	TGTGCCAGCAGTACCCGGGACAGGACTAACTATGGCTACACCTTC
TRBV6-1	.	TRBD1	TRBJ2-5	CASRTTGTGETQYF	TGTGCCAGCAGGACGACAGGGACGGGGGAGACCCAGTACTTC
TRBV28	.	.	TRBJ2-5	CASSPDKTQYF	TGTGCCAGCAGTCCCGACAAGACCCAGTACTTC
TRBV4-2	.	.	TRBJ2-7	CASSQDMGRRGHEQYF	TGTGCCAGCAGCCAAGATATGGGGCGACGAGGCCACGAGCAGTACTTC
TRBV5-1	.	.	TRBJ1-1	CASSNTVVSNTEAFF	TGCGCCAGCAGTAATACAGTGGTATCGAACACTGAAGCTTTCTTT
TRBV25-1	.	TRBD1	TRBJ2-7	CASSDAGQGVYEQYF	TGTGCCAGCAGTGACGCGGGACAGGGAGTCTACGAGCAGTACTTC
TRBV19	few	.	TRBJ2-1	CASSSRPRVSYNEQFF	TGTGCCAGTAGTTCACGCCCCAGGGTCTCCTACAATGAGCAGTTCTTC
TRBV27	.	TRBD2	TRBJ2-3	CASSFLAGGADTQYF	TGTGCCAGCAGTTTCCTGGCGGGGGGCGCAGATACGCAGTATTTT
TRBV4-1	once	.	TRBJ2-1	CASSQRQDFYNEQFF	TGCGCCAGCAGCCAGCGACAGGACTTCTACAATGAGCAGTTCTTC
TRBV28	few	TRBD1	TRBJ1-2	CASSSPGTGSTGYGYTF	TGTGCCAGCAGTTCCCCCGGGACAGGGTCTACGGGGTATGGCTACACCTTC
TRBV5-1	.	.	TRBJ2-5	CASSFWQWTSGGNEQYF	.
TRBV4-2	once	TRBD2	TRBJ2-7	CASSHQLYGGDSYEQYF	TGTGCCAGCAGCCACCAACTCTACGGGGGGGATTCCTACGAGCAGTACTTC
TRBV11-2	.	.	TRBJ2-3	CASSSNMAWLSAQYF	TGTGCCAGCAGCTCAAATATGGCCTGGCTGTCTGCCCAGTATTTT
TRBV7-9	once	.	TRBJ2-5	CASSPADRDGRETQYF	TGTGCCAGCAGTCCAGCTGACCGGGACGGGAGAGAGACCCAGTACTTC
TRBV5-4	.	TRBD2	TRBJ2-1	CASTGRGGQYNEQFF	TGTGCCAGCACTGGGCGGGGGGGCCAGTACAATGAGCAGTTCTTC
TRBV28	.	.	TRBJ2-7	CASSLDRAYEQYF	TGTGCCAGCAGTCTAGACAGAGCCTACGAGCAGTACTTC
TRBV7-2	.	TRBD1	TRBJ2-3	CASSSEHSGTATSTDTQYF	TGTGCCAGCAGCTCAGAACACTCCGGGACAGCGACGAGCACAGATACGCAGTATTTT
TRBV10-1	.	TRBD2	TRBJ2-1	CASSDSMMGTSFDNEQFF	TGCGCCAGCAGTGACTCGATGATGGGGACTAGCTTCGACAATGAGCAGTTCTTC
TRBV4-3	.	TRBD1	TRBJ2-7	CASSQGTGGVAYEQYF	TGCGCCAGCAGCCAAGGGACAGGGGGGGTCGCCTACGAGCAGTACTTC
TRBV19	.	.	TRBJ1-1	CASTIQGMNTEAFF	TGTGCCAGTACCATACAGGGAATGAACACTGAAGCTTTCTTT
TRBV5-6	few	TRBD1	TRBJ1-1	CASSLGTGGEAFF	TGTGCCAGCAGCTTGGGTACAGGGGGGGAAGCTTTCTTT
TRBV5-1	.	.	TRBJ1-1	CASSLAEDKGREAFF	TGCGCCAGCAGCTTGGCCGAGGATAAGGGGAGGGAAGCTTTCTTT
TRBV4-3	.	.	TRBJ2-7	CASSQDRDRRYEQYF	TGCGCCAGCAGCCAAGACAGGGATCGGCGTTACGAGCAGTACTTC
TRBV4-3	.	.	TRBJ2-3	CASSQDSERDTQYF	TGCGCCAGCAGCCAAGATAGCGAGCGGGATACGCAGTATTTT
TRBV6-1	.	.	TRBJ2-5	CASSGSGQETQYF	TGTGCCAGCAGTGGGAGCGGACAAGAGACCCAGTACTTC
TRBV13	.	.	TRBJ2-7	CASRRTVAGSYEQYF	TGTGCCAGCAGACGGACAGTCGCCGGGTCCTACGAGCAGTACTTC
TRBV25-1	.	TRBD1	TRBJ1-3	CASSRQGVSTIYF	TGTGCCAGCAGTCGACAGGGGGTCAGCACCATATATTTT
TRBV5-6	.	.	TRBJ2-7	CASSLVRGSYEQYF	TGTGCCAGCAGCTTGGTCAGGGGCTCCTACGAGCAGTACTTC
TRBV7-8	.	TRBD1	TRBJ2-7	CASSLDRSYEQYF	TGTGCCAGCAGCTTGGACAGGTCCTATGAGCAGTACTTC
TRBV7-9	few	TRBD2	TRBJ2-7	CASSLDTASGDYEQYF	TGTGCCAGCAGCTTAGATACGGCTAGCGGGGACTACGAGCAGTACTTC
TRBV2	.	TRBD1	TRBJ1-4	CASSRGQDNEKLFF	TGTGCCAGCTCCAGGGGACAGGATAATGAAAAACTGTTTTTT
TRBV9	.	TRBD1	TRBJ1-2	CASRGQDRANYGYTF	TGTGCCAGCAGGGGACAGGACCGGGCTAACTATGGCTACACCTTC
TRBV7-9	.	TRBD1	TRBJ2-4	CASSRGQGPNIQYF	TGTGCCAGCAGCCGGGGACAGGGGCCAAACATTCAGTACTTC
TRBV10-1	.	.	TRBJ2-2	CASSEILGDTGELFF	TGCGCCAGCAGTGAGATCCTAGGTGACACCGGGGAGCTGTTTTTT
TRBV29-1	.	TRBD1	TRBJ1-2	CSAAASGTGNYGYTF	TGCAGCGCCGCAGCCTCTGGGACAGGGAACTATGGCTACACCTTC